This TCR beta chain was recovered during a study of regulatory T cells in long-lasting Graves disease. Study details: Graves' patients, diagnosed recently, had received antithyroid drugs under 3 months.

The table lists this clonotype with a few counts. The time point: newly diagnosed GD, antithyroid drugs for less than 3 months. RNA isolated from PBMCs was used to make the TCR library. Patients came from an endocrinology department in Xi'an, China. Construction of TCR beta libraries relied on iRepertoire HTBI primers and on Arm-PCR targeting CDR3 regions. TCRdb reprocessed the multiplex PCR reads via MiXCR and lists one record per CDR3 protein. The repertoire holds about 400,000 distinct CDR3 sequences, with approximately 16% as singletons. The CDR3 has 14 residues. The germline CDR1 and CDR2 sequences are MDHEN and SYDVKM. V was clipped by 3 bases and J by 13 bases, with 19 bases between them. In addition, the sample was reused for a study of T cells in Graves' hyperthyroidism and ophthalmopathy.

The TCR sequence derives from a middle-aged woman with Graves disease. The sequencing used peripheral blood mononuclear cells (PBMCs), collected at new diagnosis, from a patient treated with antithyroid drugs. The J gene is TRBJ1-5, the V gene TRBV28, with a weak D call TRBD1 (5 bases). CDR3: CASSFTGASRPQHF. In nucleotides, the CDR3 is TGTGCCAGCAGTTTTACTGGGGCCTCCCGGCCTCAGCATTTT.